A selection of T cell receptor beta chains follows, all from one sample in a study of cytotoxic CD8 clonotypes in ibrutinib-treated CLL. The table came from immunoSEQ multiplex PCR; TCRdb's copy has only in-frame clones and leaves some out. The profile covers about 150,000 clones, with about 78% appearing a single time and about 5% taken by the ten largest. The sequenced sample was PBMCs, obtained after 24 months of ibrutinib treatment. The receptor set was obtained from a human donor with chronic lymphocytic leukemia. Both conserved end residues are part of each CDR3. The listing skips clone size in some rows; elsewhere it reads once, few, many or a size class.

TRBJ1-3 NA TRBV18 CASSPGPLDTIYF
TRBJ2-3 few TRBV6-5 CASREGSTDTQYF
TRBJ2-4 NA TRBV27 CASSLGTSGSQYF
TRBJ1-5 NA TRBV27 CASSPTQNQPQHF
TRBJ2-3 NA TRBV6-1 CASSEALRSGTGAQYF
TRBJ1-5 NA TRBV28 CASSWGVQPQHF
TRBJ1-4 NA TRBV11-2 CASSSGFGTNEKLFF
TRBJ1-4 NA TRBV28 CASSSLQGALTNEKLFF
TRBJ2-3 NA TRBV7-2 CASSLDRSTDTQYF
TRBJ2-5 few TRBV28 CASSSPEEETQYF
TRBJ1-5 once TRBV7-8 CASSLGRDRGWQPQHF
TRBJ2-7 NA TRBV7-2 CASSLTRTSGGWGEQYF
TRBJ1-1 NA TRBV9 CASSVQGDTEAFF
TRBJ2-3 NA TRBV6-5 CASSYSGSYTDTQYF
TRBJ2-5 once TRBV11-3 CASSTGPRGETQYF
TRBJ1-2 NA TRBV11-2 CASSNHRGLNYGYTF
TRBJ1-2 NA TRBV7-9 CASSLVGTGVNYGYTF
TRBJ1-2 NA TRBV10-3 CAISWGPQGEGYTF